This T cell receptor beta chain was captured by sequencing in a study of shared clonotypes between healthy human individuals. Libraries were prepared by immunoSEQ multiplex PCR; TCRdb keeps only in-frame clonotypes and omits some of them. In the table there are fewer than 2.5 million clones, approximately 94% of which are singletons. After removal of 3 bases from V and 3 bases from J, the junction contained 11 bases not matched to a gene. The CDR3 is made up of 16 amino acids. Looked up from germline, CDR1 is SGHRS and CDR2 is YFSETQ. In the CD4+ fraction, cells were divided into CD45RA+ naive and CD45RA-negative memory subsets.

Sequences were obtained from naive CD4+ T cells from PBMCs. Subset reported: CD45RA+ positively selected. The receptor was isolated from a young man in good health. Some clones in this sample may be carry-over from other donors' samples. The gene calls are TRBV5-1 and TRBJ1-2, with TRBD1 matching 7 bases. The DNA of the CDR3 is TGCGCCAGCAGCTCACCACCCGGGACAGCCCACTATGGCTACACCTTC. It codes for CASSSPPGTAHYGYTF.